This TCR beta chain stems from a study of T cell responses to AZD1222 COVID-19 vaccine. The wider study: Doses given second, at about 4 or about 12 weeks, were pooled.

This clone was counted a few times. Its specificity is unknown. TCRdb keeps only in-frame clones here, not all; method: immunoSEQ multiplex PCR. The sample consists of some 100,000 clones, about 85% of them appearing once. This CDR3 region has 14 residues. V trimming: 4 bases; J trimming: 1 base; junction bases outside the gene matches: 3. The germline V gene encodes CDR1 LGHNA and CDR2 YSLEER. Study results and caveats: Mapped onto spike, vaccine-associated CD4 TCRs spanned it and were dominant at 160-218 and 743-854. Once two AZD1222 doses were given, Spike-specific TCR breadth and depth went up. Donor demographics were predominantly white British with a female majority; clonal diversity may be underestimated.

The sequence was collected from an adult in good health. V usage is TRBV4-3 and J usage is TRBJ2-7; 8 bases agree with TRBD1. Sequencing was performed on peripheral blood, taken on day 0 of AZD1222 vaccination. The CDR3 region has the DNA TGCGCCAGCAGCCTAGGACAGGGATCCTACGAGCAGTACTTC. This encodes CASSLGQGSYEQYF.